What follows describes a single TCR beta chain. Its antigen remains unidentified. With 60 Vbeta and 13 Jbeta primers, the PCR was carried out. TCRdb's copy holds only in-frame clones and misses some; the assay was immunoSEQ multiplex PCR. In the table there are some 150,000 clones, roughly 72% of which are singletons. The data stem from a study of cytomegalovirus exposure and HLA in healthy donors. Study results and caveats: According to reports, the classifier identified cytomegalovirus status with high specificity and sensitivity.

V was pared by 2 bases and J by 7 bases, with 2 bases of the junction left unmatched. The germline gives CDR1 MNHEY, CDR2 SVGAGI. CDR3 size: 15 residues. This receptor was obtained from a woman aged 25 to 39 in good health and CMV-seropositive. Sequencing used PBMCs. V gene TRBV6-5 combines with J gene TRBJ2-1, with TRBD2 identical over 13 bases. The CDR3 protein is CASSYGTSGKNEQFF. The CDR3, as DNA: TGTGCCAGCAGTTACGGGACTAGCGGGAAAAATGAGCAGTTCTTC.